This T cell receptor (beta chain) was sequenced in a study of blood T cell repertoires in COVID-19. Profiling relied on immunoSEQ multiplex PCR, and the TCRdb table lists in-frame clones only, not all of them. The sample consists of over 35,000 clones, 75% to 90% of them appearing once. V lost 1 base and J lost 11, with 9 bases in between. This CDR3 contains 12 residues. Germline V CDR1 and CDR2: LNHDA, SQIVND (reference sequence). The receptor was derived from a man aged 45-65 years with acute or convalescent COVID-19. Sequenced sample: peripheral blood. V is TRBV19 and J is TRBJ2-1; D possibly corresponds to TRBD2 (6 bases). The CDR3 spells CASSIAGEKQFF. DNA of the CDR3: TGTGCCAGTAGTATAGCGGGGGAAAAGCAGTTCTTC.